What follows are 17 T cell receptor beta chains derived from one specimen sequenced in a study of blood T cells in healthy people across ages. The second PCR ran 7 to 11 cycles with a sample-barcoded 5' primer and J-beta primers. TCRdb re-called the 5' RACE reads with MiXCR, one entry per CDR3 protein. The repertoire holds approximately 940,000 distinct CDR3 sequences, roughly 52% seen once, with about an eighth in the top ten. Sequencing was performed on blood. These receptors came from a man aged 25 to 40 in good health.

V is TRBV6-1 and J is TRBJ2-7; D perhaps matches TRBD1 (6 bases). V was pared by 3 bases and J by 2 bases, with 11 bases between. The CDR3 covers 14 residues. Germline lookup yields CDR1 MNHNS and CDR2 SASEGT. In DNA, the CDR3 is TGTGCCAGCAGTGACCACAGGGCCGCCTACGAGCAGTACTTC. It translates to CASSDHRAAYEQYF.

The genes are TRBV12-3 or TRBV12-4 and TRBJ2-1, with TRBD1 identical over 11 bases. The CDR3 is 13 amino acids. V trimming: 8 bases; J trimming: 9 bases; junction bases outside the gene matches: 6. CDR3 coding DNA: TGTGCCAGCGTGGGGACAGGGGGAAGTGAGCAGTTCTTC. This codes for CASVGTGGSEQFF.

The chain links TRBV28 to TRBJ2-4; no clear D gene. The germline V and J ends were trimmed by 8 bases and 0 bases, with 14 bases remaining between them. The length of the CDR3 is 15 residues. Germline V lookup: CDR1 MDHEN, CDR2 SYDVKM. DNA for the CDR3: TGTGCCAGCTGCGGTGGAGAATTAGCCAAAAACATTCAGTACTTC. The encoded protein is CASCGGELAKNIQYF.

Note on this clonotype: A junction end diverges from the germline sequence, so it may reflect a read error. The chain has TRBV4-2 and TRBJ1-1; the D is unclear. The CDR3 has 14 residues. Germline V CDR1 and CDR2: LGHNA, YNFKEQ. This CDR3 is CASSQDRENTEAFF. CDR3 bases: TGCGCCAGCAGCCAAGATCGGGAGAACACTGAAGCTTTCTTT.

This clonotype turned up a few times. The chain has TRBV11-2 and TRBJ1-5; D is perhaps TRBD1 (6 bases). Germline CDR1 is SGHAT and CDR2 is FQNNGV. The CDR3 has 15 residues. V lost 0 bases and J lost 6, with 12 bases in between. In DNA form, the CDR3 reads TGTGCCAGCAGCTTAGAGCCAGGGGCCCGTCAGCCCCAGCATTTT. It translates to CASSLEPGARQPQHF.

The chain employs TRBV7-2 and TRBJ2-1, with 7 nucleotides matching TRBD2. With V trimmed by 5 bases and J by 7 bases, 14 bases remained unmatched. The CDR3 runs 16 residues. Germline V gene lookup returns CDR1 SGHTA and CDR2 FQGNSA. CDR3 sequence (DNA): TGTGCCAGCAGCCCCTACGGACTAGGAGGTACAAATGAGCAGTTCTTC. Amino acids: CASSPYGLGGTNEQFF.

This sequence joins TRBV12-3 or TRBV12-4 and TRBJ2-1; 10 bases map to TRBD2. J lost 2 bases, V lost 6 bases, and 4 bases had no gene match. This CDR3 has 15 residues. The CDR3 sequence: CASSYSGRPYNEQFF. For the CDR3, the DNA is TGTGCCAGCAGCTATAGCGGGAGGCCCTACAATGAGCAGTTCTTC.

The rearrangement links TRBV7-8 to TRBJ1-3, with a tentative D call TRBD1 (6 bases). V shed 5 bases and J shed 0 bases, with 14 bases lying between them. Germline-derived CDR1 and CDR2 are SGHVS and FQNEAQ. The CDR3 extends over 16 amino acids. CDR3 in DNA: TGTGCCAGCAGCCCAGAACAGGGCCCCTCTGGAAACACCATATATTTT. Its translation is CASSPEQGPSGNTIYF.

This sequence joins TRBV6-5 and TRBJ2-7, with TRBD1 identical over 9 bases. The CDR3 contains 16 residues. Germline V CDR1 and CDR2: MNHEY, SVGAGI. After removal of 0 bases from V and 6 bases from J, the junction contained 9 bases not matched to a gene. CDR3 nucleotides: TGTGCCAGCAGTTACTCGATGGGGACAGGGTCAAGCGAGCAGTACTTC. Its protein is CASSYSMGTGSSEQYF.

This clonotype appeared once. Germline is not matched at one junction end, which may reflect a read error. CDR3 nucleotides: TGTGCCGGGAGAGACAACGGAGATACGCAGTATTTT. Protein product: CAGRDNGDTQYF. This chain connects TRBV30 to TRBJ2-3, with a weak D call TRBD2 (5 bases). Germline values: CDR1 GTSNPN, CDR2 SVGIG (reference sequence). This CDR3 region has 12 residues.

In this sample, this clonotype turned up a few times. The chain carries TRBV12-3 or TRBV12-4 and TRBJ1-2; the D is unclear. Trimming took off 6 bases at V and 8 bases at J, with 10 bases between the two ends. This CDR3 is built from 11 residues. As DNA, the CDR3 is TGTGCCAGCAGCCCGGGGTGGGGCTACACCTTC. Translation gives CASSPGWGYTF.

This CDR3 is CASSPTTGAGYTF. CDR3 nucleotides: TGTGCCAGCAGCCCTACGACAGGGGCTGGCTACACCTTC. This chain joins TRBV7-9 and TRBJ1-2, with 8 bases that match TRBD1. Germline assignment: CDR1 SEHNR and CDR2 FQNEAQ (reference sequence). The CDR3 loop spans 13 amino acids. The V segment lost 5 bases and the J segment 7 bases; nucleotides outside the gene matches: 6.

About this clonotype itself: A much larger clonotype is one base distant, so this may be a read error. J is TRBJ2-1 and V is TRBV12-3 or TRBV12-4; 10 nucleotides match TRBD2. The CDR3 consists of 13 residues. The CDR3 nucleotides read TGTGTCAGCCGGAGAGCGGGAGGGACTGAGCAGTTCTTC. Its protein is CVSRRAGGTEQFF.

The J gene is TRBJ2-7, the V gene TRBV29-1; 7 bases line up with TRBD1. CDR1 is SQVTM, CDR2 ANQGSEA, per germline. V gave up 1 base and J gave up 6 bases; unmatched junction bases: 18. The CDR3 sequence is 17 residues long. The CDR3 loop reads CSVEGEGGFAGSGEQYF. The CDR3 DNA sequence: TGCAGCGTTGAAGGTGAAGGGGGCTTTGCTGGTTCGGGCGAGCAGTACTTC.

This sequence joins TRBV6-5 and TRBJ2-7; 7 bases line up with TRBD1. The J segment lost 0 bases and the V segment lost 4 bases, leaving 9 bases of the junction unmatched. The CDR3 contains 16 residues. Germline V lookup: CDR1 MNHEY, CDR2 SVGAGI. CDR3 nucleotides: TGTGCCAGCAGTTCAAGTCAGGGGGTTTCCTCCTACGAGCAGTACTTC. Amino acid sequence: CASSSSQGVSSYEQYF.

The V gene is TRBV4-1, the J gene TRBJ2-7; possibly TRBD1 for D (6 bases). V dropped 4 bases and J dropped 0 bases, with 16 bases sitting between them. This CDR3 has 16 amino acids. Germline V gene data show CDR1 as MGHRA and CDR2 as YSYEKL. The CDR3 region has the DNA TGCGCCAGCAGCCCCCCCCTGGACAGCGGCTCCTACGAGCAGTACTTC. Protein: CASSPPLDSGSYEQYF.

CDR3 sequence reads: CASSQEEGFGTEAFF. The CDR3 DNA follows: TGTGCCAGCAGCCAAGAGGAGGGCTTCGGCACTGAAGCTTTCTTT. This chain uses TRBV3-1 with TRBJ1-1; D unclear. CDR1 and CDR2 from the germline V gene are LGHDT and YNNKEL (reference sequence). This CDR3 comprises 15 residues. V lost 0 bases to trimming and J lost 4 bases, with 12 bases between them.